This TCR beta chain was recovered during a study of T cells after yellow fever vaccination. TCRdb fed the 5' RACE reads into MiXCR, producing one record per CDR3 protein. The sample consists of 610,000 or so distinct CDR3 sequences, approximately 13% of them appearing once. Germline V lookup: CDR1 MNHEY, CDR2 SVGEGT. Trimming cost V 5 bases and J 2 bases, with 20 bases left between them. This CDR3 comprises 17 residues. Sequenced here: PBMCs, sampled on the day of the yellow fever booster vaccination. This chain uses TRBV6-2 or TRBV6-3 with TRBJ2-3, with D perhaps being TRBD1 or TRBD2 (5 bases each). The source is a man under 40 who received the YFV17D yellow fever vaccine. The CDR3: CASSNRRGGLSTDTQYF. The CDR3 DNA is TGTGCCAGCAGTAACCGAAGGGGCGGACTCTCCACAGATACGCAGTATTTT.